The 16 T cell receptor beta chains presented below share a single source sample, sequenced in a study of naive and memory T cell subsets. Whole-study findings and limits: Especially in CD8 cells, naive repertoires contained a few larger clonotypes, possibly CD45RA-re-expressing memory cells.

Their target antigens are unknown. The beta constant-region primer was an equimolar mix of two oligonucleotides covering TRBC1 and TRBC2. Four rounds of PCR amplified the ligated cDNA using nested alpha and beta constant-region primers plus SP2. Each CDR3 protein is one row after TCRdb ran MiXCR on the UMI-ligation and nested PCR reads. The repertoire holds roughly 150,000 distinct CDR3 sequences, approximately 21% seen once, with 0.5% to 0.75% in the top ten. The sequencing input was naive CD8+ T cells from blood. Receptor source: a human donor in good health.

Only a few counts were recorded for this clonotype. The CDR3 sequence is CASSVDQGRNTEAFF. In DNA form, the CDR3 reads TGTGCCAGCAGCGTAGATCAGGGACGGAACACTGAAGCTTTCTTT. The J gene is TRBJ1-1, the V gene TRBV9; D is possibly TRBD1 (5 bases). Germline loops: CDR1 SGDLS, CDR2 YYNGEE. CDR3 length: 15 residues. Trimming took 0 bases from V and 1 from J, leaving 10 bases between them.

The chain combines TRBV6-5 with TRBJ2-3; TRBD1 agrees at 8 bases. CDR3 size: 15 residues. The germline gives CDR1 MNHEY, CDR2 SVGAGI. V shed 5 bases and J 5 bases; nucleotides not matched to a gene: 9. The CDR3 region is CASSPDRGAVDTQYF. In DNA, the CDR3 is TGTGCCAGCAGTCCCGACAGGGGTGCTGTAGATACGCAGTATTTT.

This clonotype was observed a handful of times. The chain links TRBV7-9 to TRBJ2-1; D gene uncertain. The CDR3 is 12 amino acids. CDR1 and CDR2 (germline): SEHNR, FQNEAQ (reference sequence). V dropped 5 bases and J dropped 3 bases, with 5 bases sitting between them. CDR3 coding DNA: TGTGCCAGCAGCCTTTACTACAATGAGCAGTTCTTC. Protein sequence: CASSLYYNEQFF.

This clonotype was found a few times. The chain couples TRBV7-6 to TRBJ2-1; D not resolved. Germline CDR1 and CDR2: SGHVS and FNYEAQ. The CDR3 spans 12 residues. Trimming removed 1 base at V and 9 bases at J, with 7 bases between. The CDR3 sequence is CASSLGPLEQFF. As DNA, the CDR3 is TGTGCCAGCAGCTTAGGGCCCCTTGAGCAGTTCTTC. The whole variable domain, remainder taken from reference TRBV7-6 and TRBJ2-1, is GAGVSQSPRYKVTKRGQDVALRCDPISGHVSLYWYRQALGQGPEFLTYFNYEAQQDKSGLPNDRFSAERPEGSISTLTIQRTEQRDSAMYRCASSLGPLEQFFGPGTRLTVL.

This clonotype turned up a few times. The chain has TRBV7-9 and TRBJ2-1; 7 nucleotides match TRBD2. After removal of 10 bases from V and 2 bases from J, the junction contained 20 bases not matched to a gene. This CDR3 has 18 amino acids. In germline, CDR1 is SEHNR, CDR2 FQNEAQ (reference sequence). The CDR3 sequence is CATIRVRGGTVAYNEQFF. CDR3 nucleotides: TGTGCCACCATAAGGGTGAGGGGAGGGACTGTCGCCTACAATGAGCAGTTCTTC.

The rearrangement uses TRBV29-1 and TRBJ1-1, with D hard to call. Germline CDR1 SQVTM, CDR2 ANQGSEA. The germline V and J ends were trimmed by 2 bases and 2 bases, with 6 bases remaining between them. The CDR3 is made up of 12 amino acids. The CDR3 nucleotides read TGCAGCGTTGAATCCGGAAACACTGAAGCTTTCTTT. Amino acids: CSVESGNTEAFF.

The chain couples TRBV7-9 to TRBJ1-1; 7 positions agree with TRBD1. From germline, CDR1 is SEHNR and CDR2 FQNEAQ (reference sequence). The CDR3 consists of 14 residues. Unmatched junction bases numbered 7, after V lost 4 bases and J lost 5 bases. CDR3 sequence (DNA): TGTGCCAGCAGCTCAGGGGGTGAATGGACTGAAGCTTTCTTT. This sequence encodes CASSSGGEWTEAFF.

V usage is TRBV12-3 or TRBV12-4 and J usage is TRBJ2-3, with D possibly called TRBD1 or TRBD2 (7 bases each). The CDR3 is 12 residues long. The V and J ends lost 11 bases and 5 bases respectively, with 14 bases between them. The CDR3 DNA sequence: TGTGCCGCAGGGGGGGGCGGAGATACGCAGTATTTT. It is translated as CAAGGGGDTQYF.

This clonotype was seen only a few times. The chain recombines TRBV29-1 with TRBJ2-1; 7 nucleotides align to TRBD2. Germline V gene sequence: CDR1 SQVTM, CDR2 ANQGSEA. The length of the CDR3 is 12 residues. Trimming cost V 4 bases and J 6 bases; bases outside gene matches: 3. CDR3: CSVVTGGNEQFF. In DNA form, the CDR3 reads TGCAGCGTTGTGACGGGAGGCAATGAGCAGTTCTTC.

This clonotype has a handful of counts. V is TRBV27 and J is TRBJ2-7, with D tentatively TRBD1 or TRBD2 (6 bases each). Trimming removed 8 bases at V and 0 bases at J, with 14 bases between. The CDR3 totals 14 residues. The V gene's germline CDR1 is MNHEY and CDR2 SMNVEV (reference sequence). CDR3 nucleotides: TGTGCCAGCTCGGGGGACACCAGCTCCTACGAGCAGTACTTC. Encoded protein: CASSGDTSSYEQYF.

The V gene is TRBV28, the J gene TRBJ2-3; 8 nucleotides line up with TRBD2. V shed 2 bases and J 1 base; nucleotides not matched to a gene: 5. The CDR3 totals 16 residues. Germline V gene data show CDR1 as MDHEN and CDR2 as SYDVKM. CDR3 protein: CASSLEGSGGTDTQYF. As DNA, the CDR3 is TGTGCCAGCAGTTTAGAGGGTAGCGGGGGCACAGATACGCAGTATTTT. Full variable domain (remainder filled in from reference TRBV28 and TRBJ2-3): DVKVTQSSRYLVKRTGEKVFLECVQDMDHENMFWYRQDPGLGLRLIYFSYDVKMKEKGDIPEGYSVSREKKERFSLILESASTNQTSMYLCASSLEGSGGTDTQYFGPGTRLTVL.

The genes are TRBV13 and TRBJ2-3; 7 bases fit TRBD2. Germline V gene lookup returns CDR1 PRHDT and CDR2 FYEKMQ (reference sequence). The CDR3 runs 14 residues. V lost 4 bases and J lost 2; bases outside the gene matches: 3. CDR3 sequence: CASSSTSYTDTQYF. DNA of the CDR3: TGTGCCAGCAGCTCGACTAGCTACACAGATACGCAGTATTTT.

The chain uses TRBV4-1 and TRBJ2-2; no firm D call. V was clipped by 0 bases and J by 6 bases, with 8 bases between them. Germline CDR1 reads MGHRA; CDR2 reads YSYEKL. The CDR3 extends over 14 amino acids. CDR3 sequence (DNA): TGCGCCAGCAGCCAAGAGGCGTGGGCCGGGGAGCTGTTTTTT. Protein product: CASSQEAWAGELFF.

The chain employs TRBV6-5 and TRBJ2-7; 12 nucleotides align to TRBD2. The CDR3 spans 15 residues. Germline V CDR1 and CDR2: MNHEY, SVGAGI. After removal of 5 bases from V and 4 bases from J, the junction contained 6 bases not matched to a gene. CDR3 bases: TGTGCCAGCAGTCAAGAGCTAGCGGGAGGGTACGAGCAGTACTTC. Translating it yields CASSQELAGGYEQYF.

This clonotype showed up just a few times. The J gene is TRBJ2-7, the V gene TRBV5-1; D is uncertain. Germline values: CDR1 SGHRS, CDR2 YFSETQ. V lost 0 bases and J lost 3, with 16 bases in between. The length of the CDR3 is 16 residues. CDR3 sequence reads: CASSLESSRFVYEQYF. CDR3 nucleotide sequence: TGCGCCAGCAGCTTGGAGAGCAGCCGGTTCGTCTACGAGCAGTACTTC.

The chain joins TRBV29-1 to TRBJ1-2; D is ambiguous. Germline V gene sequence: CDR1 SQVTM, CDR2 ANQGSEA. V gave up 5 bases and J gave up 3 bases, with 10 bases separating them. The length of the CDR3 is 12 residues. CDR3 protein: CSVTGVDYGYTF. CDR3 nucleotide sequence: TGCAGCGTTACCGGGGTTGACTATGGCTACACCTTC.